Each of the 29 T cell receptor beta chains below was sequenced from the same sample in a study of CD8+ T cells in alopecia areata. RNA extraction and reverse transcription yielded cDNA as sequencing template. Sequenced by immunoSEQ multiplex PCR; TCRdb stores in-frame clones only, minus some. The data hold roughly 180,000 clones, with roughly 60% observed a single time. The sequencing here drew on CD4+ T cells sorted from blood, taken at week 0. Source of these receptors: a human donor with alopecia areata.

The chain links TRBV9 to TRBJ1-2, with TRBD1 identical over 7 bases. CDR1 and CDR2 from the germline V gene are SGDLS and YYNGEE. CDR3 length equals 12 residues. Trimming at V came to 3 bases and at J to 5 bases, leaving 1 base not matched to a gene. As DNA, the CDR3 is TGTGCCAGCAGCGGACAGGGATATGGCTACACCTTC. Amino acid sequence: CASSGQGYGYTF.

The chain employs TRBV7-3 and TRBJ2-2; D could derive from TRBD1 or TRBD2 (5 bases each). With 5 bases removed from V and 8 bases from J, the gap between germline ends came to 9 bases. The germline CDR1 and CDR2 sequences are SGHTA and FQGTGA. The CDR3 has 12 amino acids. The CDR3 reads CASSPGTGELFF. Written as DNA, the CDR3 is TGTGCCAGCAGCCCTGGGACGGGGGAGCTGTTTTTT.

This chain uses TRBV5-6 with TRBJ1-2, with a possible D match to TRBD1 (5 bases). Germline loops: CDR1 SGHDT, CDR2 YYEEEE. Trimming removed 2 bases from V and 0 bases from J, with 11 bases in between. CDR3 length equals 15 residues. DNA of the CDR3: TGTGCCAGCAGCTTAGACAGAAAGGCTAACTATGGCTACACCTTC. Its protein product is CASSLDRKANYGYTF.

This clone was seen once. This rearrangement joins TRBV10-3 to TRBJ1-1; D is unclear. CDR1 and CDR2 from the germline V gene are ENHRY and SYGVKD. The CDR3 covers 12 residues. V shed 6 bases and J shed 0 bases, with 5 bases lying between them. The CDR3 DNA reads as TGTGCCATCAGGCCCATGAACACTGAAGCTTTCTTT. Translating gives CAIRPMNTEAFF.

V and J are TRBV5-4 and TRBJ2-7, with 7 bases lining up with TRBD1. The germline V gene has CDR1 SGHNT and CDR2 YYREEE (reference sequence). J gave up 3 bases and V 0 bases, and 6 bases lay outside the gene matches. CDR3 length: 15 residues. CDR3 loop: CASSLGGQSDYEQYF. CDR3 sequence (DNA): TGTGCCAGCAGCTTGGGGGGACAGTCGGACTACGAGCAGTACTTC.

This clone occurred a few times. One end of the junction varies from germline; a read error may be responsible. The CDR3 sequence is CASGDRGNTEAFF. In DNA form, the CDR3 reads TGTGCCAGCGGTGACAGGGGGAACACTGAAGCTTTCTTT. The chain joins TRBV2 to TRBJ1-1; 8 bases agree with TRBD1. Germline-derived CDR1 and CDR2 are SNHLY and FYNNEI. The CDR3 totals 13 residues.

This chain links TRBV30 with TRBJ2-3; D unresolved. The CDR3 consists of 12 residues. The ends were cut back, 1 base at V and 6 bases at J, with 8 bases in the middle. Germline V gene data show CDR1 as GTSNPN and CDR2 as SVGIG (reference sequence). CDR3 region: CAWSGTWDTQYF. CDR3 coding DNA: TGTGCCTGGAGTGGGACCTGGGATACGCAGTATTTT.

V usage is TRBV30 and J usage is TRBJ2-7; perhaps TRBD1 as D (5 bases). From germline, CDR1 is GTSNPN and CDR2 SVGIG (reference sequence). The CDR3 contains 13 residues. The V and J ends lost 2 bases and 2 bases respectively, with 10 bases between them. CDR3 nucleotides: TGTGCCTGGAGTTTCAGGGCAACCTACGAGCAGTACTTC. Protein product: CAWSFRATYEQYF.

In DNA form, the CDR3 reads TGCGCCAGCAGCCTAAGGTCTGGAGATACGCAGTATTTT. It encodes CASSLRSGDTQYF. This sequence joins TRBV5-1 and TRBJ2-3; D is uncertain. Trimming removed 4 bases from V and 5 bases from J, with 11 bases in between. Germline-derived CDR1 and CDR2 are SGHRS and YFSETQ. CDR3 length equals 13 residues.

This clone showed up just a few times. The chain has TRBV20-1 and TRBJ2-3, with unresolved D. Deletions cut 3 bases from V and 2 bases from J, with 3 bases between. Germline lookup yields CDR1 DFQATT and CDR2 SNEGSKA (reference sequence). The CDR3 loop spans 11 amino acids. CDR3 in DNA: TGCAGTGCTAGCGACACAGATACGCAGTATTTT. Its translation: CSASDTDTQYF.

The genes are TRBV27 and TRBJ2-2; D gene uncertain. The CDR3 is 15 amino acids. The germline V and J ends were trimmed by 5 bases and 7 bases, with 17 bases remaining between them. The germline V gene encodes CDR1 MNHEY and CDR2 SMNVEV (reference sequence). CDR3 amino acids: CASSILGWTDGELFF. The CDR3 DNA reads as TGTGCCAGCAGTATCCTAGGGTGGACGGACGGGGAGCTGTTTTTT.

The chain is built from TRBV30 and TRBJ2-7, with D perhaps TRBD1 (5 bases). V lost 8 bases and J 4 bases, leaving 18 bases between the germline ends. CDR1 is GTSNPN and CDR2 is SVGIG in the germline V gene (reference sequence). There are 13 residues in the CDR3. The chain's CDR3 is CARAEGDRYEQYF. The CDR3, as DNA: TGTGCCCGGGCGGAAGGGGATCGGTACGAGCAGTACTTC.

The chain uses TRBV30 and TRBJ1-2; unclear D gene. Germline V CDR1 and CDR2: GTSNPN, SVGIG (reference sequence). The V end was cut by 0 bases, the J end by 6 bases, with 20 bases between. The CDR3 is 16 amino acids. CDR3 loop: CAWSVTRRASSDGYTF. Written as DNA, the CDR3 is TGTGCCTGGAGTGTAACGAGGAGGGCCAGCTCGGATGGCTACACCTTC.

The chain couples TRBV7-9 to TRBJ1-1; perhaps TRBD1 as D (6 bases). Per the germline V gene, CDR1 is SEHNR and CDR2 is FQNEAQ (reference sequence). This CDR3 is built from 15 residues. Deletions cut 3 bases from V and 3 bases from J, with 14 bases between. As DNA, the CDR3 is TGTGCCAGCAGCTTCGAACAGGGAAGGGACACTGAAGCTTTCTTT. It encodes CASSFEQGRDTEAFF.

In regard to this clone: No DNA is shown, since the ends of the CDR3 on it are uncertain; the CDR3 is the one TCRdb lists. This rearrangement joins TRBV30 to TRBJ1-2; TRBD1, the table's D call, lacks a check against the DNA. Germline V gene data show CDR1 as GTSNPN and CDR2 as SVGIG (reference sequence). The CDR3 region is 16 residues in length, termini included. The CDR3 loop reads CAWSVFLSGQLDGYTF.

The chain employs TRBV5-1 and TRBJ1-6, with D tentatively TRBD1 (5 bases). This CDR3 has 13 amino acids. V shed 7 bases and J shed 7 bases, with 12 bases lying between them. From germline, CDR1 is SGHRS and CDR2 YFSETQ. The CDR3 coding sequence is TGCGCCAGCGCCGAGAGGGGAAATTCACCCCTCCACTTT. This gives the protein CASAERGNSPLHF.

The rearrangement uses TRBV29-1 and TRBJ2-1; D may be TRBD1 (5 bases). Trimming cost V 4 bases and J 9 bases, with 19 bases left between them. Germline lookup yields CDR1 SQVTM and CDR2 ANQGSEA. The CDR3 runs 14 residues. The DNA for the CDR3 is TGCAGCGTTGTAATGGGGCAGGGATTCCGTGAGCAGTTCTTC. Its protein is CSVVMGQGFREQFF.

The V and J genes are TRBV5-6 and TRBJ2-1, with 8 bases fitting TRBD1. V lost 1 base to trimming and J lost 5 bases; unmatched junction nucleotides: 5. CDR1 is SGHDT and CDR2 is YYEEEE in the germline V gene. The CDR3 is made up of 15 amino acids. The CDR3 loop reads CASSLPQGANNEQFF. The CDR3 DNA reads TGTGCCAGCAGCTTGCCGCAGGGGGCTAACAATGAGCAGTTCTTC.

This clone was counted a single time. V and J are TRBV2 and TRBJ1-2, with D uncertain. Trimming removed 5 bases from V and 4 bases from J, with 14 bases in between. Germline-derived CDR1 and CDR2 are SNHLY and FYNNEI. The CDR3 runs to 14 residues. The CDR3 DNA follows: TGTGCCAGCAGTTCCCCTGGTGTGGGCTATGGCTACACCTTC. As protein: CASSSPGVGYGYTF.

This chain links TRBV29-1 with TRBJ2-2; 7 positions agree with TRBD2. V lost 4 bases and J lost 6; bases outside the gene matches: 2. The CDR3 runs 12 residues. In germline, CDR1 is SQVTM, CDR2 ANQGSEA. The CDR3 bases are TGCAGCGTTGGGGAGGGTTCCGGGGAGCTGTTTTTT. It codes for CSVGEGSGELFF.

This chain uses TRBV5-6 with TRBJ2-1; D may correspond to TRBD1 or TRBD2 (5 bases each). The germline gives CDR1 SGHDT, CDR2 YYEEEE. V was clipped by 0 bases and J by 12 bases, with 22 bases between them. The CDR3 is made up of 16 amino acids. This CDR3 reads CASSLVGRDRLGGQFF. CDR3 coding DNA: TGTGCCAGCAGCTTGGTTGGCAGGGATAGGCTTGGGGGGCAGTTCTTC.

In DNA form, the CDR3 reads TGTGCCAGCAGCCAAACCGGGACTCCCTGGGCCTACGAGCAGTACTTC. It specifies CASSQTGTPWAYEQYF. The chain combines TRBV2 with TRBJ2-7, with D maybe TRBD2 (6 bases). CDR3 length: 16 residues. Trimming took off 6 bases at V and 2 bases at J, with 20 bases between the two ends. Germline values: CDR1 SNHLY, CDR2 FYNNEI.

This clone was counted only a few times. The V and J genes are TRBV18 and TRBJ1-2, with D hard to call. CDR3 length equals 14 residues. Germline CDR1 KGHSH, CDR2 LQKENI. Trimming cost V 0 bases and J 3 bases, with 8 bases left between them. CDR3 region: CASSPPSGDYGYTF. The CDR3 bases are TGTGCCAGCTCACCACCGAGTGGGGACTATGGCTACACCTTC.

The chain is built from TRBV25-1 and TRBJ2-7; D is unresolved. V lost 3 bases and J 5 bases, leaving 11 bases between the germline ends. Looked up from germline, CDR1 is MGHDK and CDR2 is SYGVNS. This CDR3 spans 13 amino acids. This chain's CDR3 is CASSDTVPHEQYF. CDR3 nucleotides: TGTGCCAGCAGTGATACGGTCCCCCACGAGCAGTACTTC.

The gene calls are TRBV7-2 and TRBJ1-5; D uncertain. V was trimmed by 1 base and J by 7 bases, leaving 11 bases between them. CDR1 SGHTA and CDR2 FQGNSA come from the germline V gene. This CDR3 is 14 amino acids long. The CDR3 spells CASSLDARQQPQHF. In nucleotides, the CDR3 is TGTGCCAGCAGCTTAGATGCCCGCCAGCAGCCCCAGCATTTT.

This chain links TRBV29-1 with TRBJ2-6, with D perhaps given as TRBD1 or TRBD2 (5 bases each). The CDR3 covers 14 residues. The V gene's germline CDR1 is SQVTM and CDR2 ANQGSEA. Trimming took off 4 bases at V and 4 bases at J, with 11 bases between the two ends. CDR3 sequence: CSVVGGTGANVLTF. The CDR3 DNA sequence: TGCAGCGTTGTTGGGGGAACCGGGGCCAACGTCCTGACTTTC.

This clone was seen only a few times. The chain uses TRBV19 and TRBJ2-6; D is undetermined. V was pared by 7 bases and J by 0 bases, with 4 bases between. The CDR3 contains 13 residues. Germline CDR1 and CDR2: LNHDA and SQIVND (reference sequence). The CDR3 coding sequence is TGTGCCAGTAAAGTCTCTGGGGCCAACGTCCTGACTTTC. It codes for CASKVSGANVLTF.

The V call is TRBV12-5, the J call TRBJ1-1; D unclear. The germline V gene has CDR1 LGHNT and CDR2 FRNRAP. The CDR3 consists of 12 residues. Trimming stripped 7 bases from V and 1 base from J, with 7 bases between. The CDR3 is CASAWENTEAFF. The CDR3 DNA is TGTGCTAGTGCCTGGGAGAACACTGAAGCTTTCTTT.

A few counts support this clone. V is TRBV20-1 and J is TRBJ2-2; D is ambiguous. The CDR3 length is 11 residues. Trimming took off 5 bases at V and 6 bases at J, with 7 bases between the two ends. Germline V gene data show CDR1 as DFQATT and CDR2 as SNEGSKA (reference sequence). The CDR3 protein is CSALFSGELFF. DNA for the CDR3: TGCAGTGCTTTATTCTCCGGGGAGCTGTTTTTT.